The rows below give T cell receptor beta chains drawn from one sample of a study of cytomegalovirus exposure and HLA in healthy donors. TCRdb's table, derived via immunoSEQ multiplex PCR, lists solely in-frame clones and lacks some. Here the sample spans roughly 86,000 clones, over 55% being singletons. Sequenced material: PBMCs. These receptors were taken from a woman between 50 and 59 years old in good health and CMV-seropositive. Each CDR3 is given with its conserved first and last residue. The D gene is left open where the match is weak. A clone size is listed for some rows: how often the clone was seen (once, few, many), or a class if it is expanded.

d_call j_call v_call clone_size cdr3_nt cdr3_aa
NA TRBJ1-3 TRBV15 NA TGTGCCACCAGCCGGGACAACCTCTCTGGAAACACCATATATTTT CATSRDNLSGNTIYF
NA TRBJ2-3 TRBV5-1 few TGCGCCAGCAGCTTGGCCGGGACAGATACGCAGTATTTT CASSLAGTDTQYF
TRBD1 TRBJ2-3 TRBV2 once TGTGCCAGCAGTGGGTACCGGGACAGGGGGCTTAGCACAGATACGCAGTATTTT CASSGYRDRGLSTDTQYF
NA TRBJ1-1 TRBV5-1 NA TGCGCCAGCAGCTTGGCGGGGGGGAACACTGAAGCTTTCTTT CASSLAGGNTEAFF
NA TRBJ1-5 TRBV28 NA TGTGCCAGCAGTTTATTGACAGCTAGCAATCAGCCCCAGCATTTT CASSLLTASNQPQHF
TRBD2 TRBJ2-3 TRBV9 NA TGTGCCAGCAGCATAGGACTAGCGGGGAGCACAGATACGCAGTATTTT CASSIGLAGSTDTQYF
NA TRBJ1-2 TRBV6-1 once TGTGCCAGCATCGAACAATTTAACTATGGCTACACCTTC CASIEQFNYGYTF
NA TRBJ2-7 TRBV5-4 NA TGTGCCAGCAGCTTGAACAATGTTTACGAGCAGTACTTC CASSLNNVYEQYF
TRBD1 TRBJ2-1 TRBV30 NA TGTGCCTGGATGTTGGAGACTGGACAGGGGGAGCAGTTCTTC CAWMLETGQGEQFF
NA TRBJ2-5 TRBV11-2 NA TGTGCCAGCAGCTTATCAGCGGAAGAGACCCAGTACTTC CASSLSAEETQYF
TRBD1 TRBJ1-4 TRBV27 NA TGTGCCAGCAGTCCGGCCGGGACAGTAGGAGAAGAAAAACTGTTTTTT CASSPAGTVGEEKLFF
NA TRBJ1-5 TRBV28 NA TGTGCCAGCAGTCTCTTGTATCAGCCCCAGCATTTT CASSLLYQPQHF
TRBD1 TRBJ1-1 TRBV4-1 NA TGCGCCAGCAGCCAACCCGATACAGGGGCCACTGAAGCTTTCTTT CASSQPDTGATEAFF
TRBD2 TRBJ2-4 TRBV4-1 NA TGCGCCAGCAGCCCCATAGCGGGGGAAGGCAAAAACATTCAGTACTTC CASSPIAGEGKNIQYF
TRBD1 TRBJ2-7 TRBV7-9 NA TGTGCCAGCAGCCCGAGGGACAGTACCTCCTACGAGCAGTACTTC CASSPRDSTSYEQYF
NA TRBJ1-1 TRBV27 once TGTGCCAGCAAGGGCGGGACGGCGGGCACTGAAGCTTTCTTT CASKGGTAGTEAFF
TRBD1 TRBJ2-3 TRBV19 NA TGTGCCAGTAGTACAAGACAGGGGGGGACAGATACGCAGTATTTT CASSTRQGGTDTQYF
NA TRBJ2-7 TRBV13 few TGTGCCAGCAGCCCCTCGGGGTGGGTCGACGAGCAGTACTTC CASSPSGWVDEQYF
NA TRBJ2-7 TRBV2 NA TGTGCCAGCACTCGAGGGGGGGGCCCCCTGGACGAGCAGTACTTC CASTRGGGPLDEQYF
TRBD2 TRBJ2-2 TRBV9 NA TGTGCCAGCAGCCGAATTTCTAGCGGGGGGAGGACCGGGGAGCTGTTTTTT CASSRISSGGRTGELFF
TRBD1 TRBJ1-1 TRBV5-6 few TGTGCCAGCAGCTTCAGGGGGGCTGAAGCTTTCTTT CASSFRGAEAFF
NA TRBJ1-5 TRBV5-8 few TGTGCCAGCAGCTTAGAAGGGGCAAGCAATCAGCCCCAGCATTTT CASSLEGASNQPQHF
NA TRBJ1-5 TRBV27 NA TGTGCCAGCAGTTTTTCCGGGGTAATAAATCAGCCCCAGCATTTT CASSFSGVINQPQHF
NA TRBJ2-7 TRBV11-1 NA TGTGCCAGCACCAGCGGCGGCTACGAGCAGTACTTC CASTSGGYEQYF
TRBD2 TRBJ2-5 TRBV28 NA TGTGCCAGCAGTTTCCCCCCCCATAGCGGGGGATCGTACCAAGAGACCCAGTACTTC CASSFPPHSGGSYQETQYF
TRBD1 TRBJ1-5 TRBV4-3 NA TGCGCCAGCAGCCAATCCGCCGGGACAGGGTCGGGACAGCCCCAGCATTTT CASSQSAGTGSGQPQHF
TRBD2 TRBJ2-3 TRBV4-3 NA TGCGCCAGCAGCCAGGTAGCGGGGGCGATCCTCGGTACGCAGTATTTT CASSQVAGAILGTQYF
TRBD1 TRBJ2-7 TRBV6-6 NA TGTGCCAGCAGTTACTCGGGACAGTCCTACGAGCAGTACTTC CASSYSGQSYEQYF
NA TRBJ2-7 TRBV18 NA TGTGCCAGCTCACCACCTCTATTAGGGGTAGGCGAGCAGTACTTC CASSPPLLGVGEQYF
TRBD2 TRBJ2-3 TRBV7-8 NA TGTGCCAGCAGTTCTAGCGGGGGGGCCCGGAATACGCAGTATTTT CASSSSGGARNTQYF
NA TRBJ1-4 TRBV4-3 NA TGCGCCAGCAGCCAAGGGCAGGGGAATGAAAAACTGTTTTTT CASSQGQGNEKLFF
TRBD2 TRBJ2-7 TRBV5-3 NA TGTGCCAGATCCGGGGGGGAGCAGTACTTC CARSGGEQYF
NA TRBJ2-3 TRBV6-6 NA TGTGCCAGTTCGGGACTTATCACAGATACGCAGTATTTT CASSGLITDTQYF
NA TRBJ1-1 TRBV15 NA TGTGCCACCAGCAGAGCCGTCGGGCAGGGGAACACTGAAGCTTTCTTT CATSRAVGQGNTEAFF
TRBD1 TRBJ1-5 TRBV5-8 NA TGTGCCAGCAGCCCACGGACAGGGAGTCAGCATTTT CASSPRTGSQHF
NA TRBJ1-4 TRBV6-5 NA TGTGCCAGCAGTCACGGGACTCCTGAAAAACTGTTTTTT CASSHGTPEKLFF
TRBD1 TRBJ2-7 TRBV7-9 NA TGTGCCAGCTCCCACCGGACAGGGACCACCTACGAGCAGTACTTC CASSHRTGTTYEQYF
NA TRBJ1-2 TRBV7-2 NA TGTGCCAGCAGCTTAGCGGGCAGCAACTCCTACTATGGCTACACCTTC CASSLAGSNSYYGYTF
NA TRBJ2-1 TRBV7-2 NA TGTGCCAGCAGCTTAGATCCGGTAAATGAGCAGTTCTTC CASSLDPVNEQFF
TRBD1 TRBJ1-1 TRBV27 few TGTGCCAGCATACCGGGACAGGGGAACACTGAAGCTTTCTTT CASIPGQGNTEAFF
TRBD1 TRBJ2-3 TRBV4-3 few TGCGCCAGCAGCCAAGGGACAGGAGCAGATACGCAGTATTTT CASSQGTGADTQYF
NA TRBJ1-1 TRBV6-5 few TGTGCCAGCGGCCCGGGACACCTGAACACTGAAGCTTTCTTT CASGPGHLNTEAFF
NA TRBJ1-3 TRBV6-1 NA TGTGCCAGCAGAGAAAGGCGGGGTGCTGCGTCAGGAAACACCATATATTTT CASRERRGAASGNTIYF
NA TRBJ1-2 TRBV19 NA TGTGCCAGTTCCCCTTCGGTTGGGGGCAACGGCTACACCTTC CASSPSVGGNGYTF
TRBD2 TRBJ2-5 TRBV7-9 few TGTGCCAGCAGCTCAAGACTAGCGGAGACCCAGTACTTC CASSSRLAETQYF